The 18 T cell receptor beta chains reported below all come from one sample, sequenced in a study of T cell responses to AZD1222 COVID-19 vaccine. Using immunoSEQ multiplex PCR, the repertoire was profiled, and TCRdb retains in-frame clones only, with some absent. This sample has tens of thousands of clones; 80% occur once, and the top ten carry around 45%. This material consisted of peripheral blood, taken 28 days after the second AZD1222 dose. The receptors were sampled from an adult who received the AZD1222 COVID-19 vaccine.

The J gene is TRBJ2-2, the V gene TRBV7-3; the match to TRBD1 covers 7 bases. Germline values: CDR1 SGHTA, CDR2 FQGTGA. There are 15 residues in the CDR3. Trimming removed 5 bases from V and 4 bases from J; junction bases left unmatched: 7. CDR3 sequence reads: CASSQVGQITGELFF. Written as DNA, the CDR3 is TGTGCCAGCAGCCAAGTGGGACAGATCACCGGGGAGCTGTTTTTT.

The chain recombines TRBV7-9 with TRBJ1-2; 8 bases fit TRBD1. CDR3 length: 14 residues. Trimming removed 5 bases from V and 3 bases from J; junction bases left unmatched: 5. Germline V gene sequence: CDR1 SEHNR, CDR2 FQNEAQ (reference sequence). CDR3 DNA: TGTGCCAGCAGCCGACAGGGGCGGGACTATGGCTACACCTTC. Translating it yields CASSRQGRDYGYTF.

This clone showed up just once. V gene TRBV6-5 combines with J gene TRBJ1-5; D is unclear. In germline, CDR1 is MNHEY, CDR2 SVGAGI. The CDR3 extends over 12 amino acids. V was trimmed by 11 bases and J by 1 base, leaving 9 bases between them. The CDR3: CAAKYSNQPQHF. CDR3 nucleotide sequence: TGTGCCGCGAAATACAGCAATCAGCCCCAGCATTTT.

The chain carries TRBV19 and TRBJ1-6; no clear D. Trimming removed 4 bases from V and 2 bases from J, with 12 bases in between. The CDR3 contains 16 residues. Germline lookup yields CDR1 LNHDA and CDR2 SQIVND (reference sequence). The CDR3 loop reads CASSTDDRPYNSPLHF. CDR3 DNA sequence: TGTGCCAGTAGTACGGACGATCGGCCCTATAATTCACCCCTCCACTTT.

This clone was seen a single time. This chain joins TRBV30 and TRBJ2-5; tentative D call: TRBD1 (6 bases). V lost 0 bases, J lost 10 bases, and 9 bases lay in between. The CDR3 covers 11 residues. CDR1 GTSNPN and CDR2 SVGIG come from the germline V gene (reference sequence). CDR3 sequence reads: CAWSVDRLQYF. For the CDR3, the DNA is TGTGCCTGGAGTGTCGACAGGCTCCAGTACTTC. Combining the CDR3 with reference TRBV30 and TRBJ2-5 gives the whole variable domain SQTIHQWPATLVQPVGSPLSLECTVEGTSNPNLYWYRQAAGRGLQLLFYSVGIGQISSEVPQNLSASRPQDRQFILSSKKLLLSDSGFYLCAWSVDRLQYFGPGTRLLVL.

This clone was seen just once. The V and J genes are TRBV7-8 and TRBJ2-6; 7 nucleotides match TRBD1. The CDR3 is 15 amino acids. CDR1 and CDR2 (germline): SGHVS, FQNEAQ. The V gene end was trimmed by 3 bases and the J gene end by 2 bases; junction bases not matched to a gene: 1. CDR3 residues: CASSFTGAGANVLTF. The CDR3 nucleotides are TGTGCCAGCAGCTTTACAGGGGCTGGGGCCAACGTCCTGACTTTC.

The genes are TRBV9 and TRBJ1-1; D may be TRBD1 (5 bases). The CDR3 totals 15 residues. Germline V lookup: CDR1 SGDLS, CDR2 YYNGEE. V was clipped by 0 bases and J by 0 bases, with 9 bases between them. This chain's CDR3 is CASSVGGSLNTEAFF. DNA for the CDR3: TGTGCCAGCAGCGTAGGGGGGAGTTTGAACACTGAAGCTTTCTTT. The full variable domain, with the rest looked up from reference TRBV9 and TRBJ1-1, is DSGVTQTPKHLITATGQRVTLRCSPRSGDLSVYWYQQSLDQGLQFLIQYYNGEERAKGNILERFSAQQFPDLHSELNLSSLELGDSALYFCASSVGGSLNTEAFFGQGTRLTVV.

This chain uses TRBV4-1 with TRBJ2-1; 15 bases fit TRBD2. The germline CDR1 and CDR2 sequences are MGHRA and YSYEKL. Trimming took 1 base from V and 1 from J; bases not matched to a gene: 5. This CDR3 has 19 amino acids. The chain's CDR3 is CASSQGTSGGGYSYNEQFF. The CDR3 DNA is TGCGCCAGCAGCCAAGGGACTAGCGGGGGGGGATATTCCTACAATGAGCAGTTCTTC.

The J gene is TRBJ1-2, the V gene TRBV2; D is ambiguous. Between the trimmed V and J ends, which lost 5 bases and 7 bases, there was a span of 23 bases. This CDR3 is built from 16 residues. Germline CDR1 is SNHLY and CDR2 is FYNNEI. CDR3 sequence: CASSRMARETNVGYTF. CDR3 coding DNA: TGTGCCAGCAGTAGGATGGCTCGAGAGACTAATGTTGGCTACACCTTC.

The rearrangement joins TRBV5-1 to TRBJ2-3, with D possibly TRBD1 on 6 matching bases. With 4 bases removed from V and 0 bases from J, the gap between germline ends came to 21 bases. Per germline, CDR1 SGHRS and CDR2 YFSETQ. The CDR3 consists of 18 residues. CDR3 sequence: CASSLASQGPPSTDTQYF. The CDR3 bases are TGCGCCAGCAGCCTGGCCTCCCAGGGGCCCCCTAGCACAGATACGCAGTATTTT.

There are many counts of this clone. The chain combines TRBV7-8 with TRBJ1-2; D not certain. The CDR3 extends over 15 amino acids. V was clipped by 3 bases and J by 6 bases, with 17 bases between them. Germline V gene data show CDR1 as SGHVS and CDR2 as FQNEAQ. CDR3 amino acids: CASSFSASPQHGYTF. The CDR3 bases are TGTGCCAGCAGCTTTAGTGCTAGCCCTCAACATGGCTACACCTTC.

The V and J genes are TRBV4-3 and TRBJ2-2, with D unclear. V lost 3 bases, J lost 0 bases, and 5 bases lay in between. This CDR3 has 14 amino acids. CDR1 and CDR2 (germline): LGHNA, YSLEER. The DNA for the CDR3 is TGCGCCAGCAGCCAGGGTCCGAACACCGGGGAGCTGTTTTTT. Its translation: CASSQGPNTGELFF.

This sequence joins TRBV28 and TRBJ1-2, with TRBD1 as a possible D gene (5 bases). The CDR3 loop spans 13 amino acids. The germline V gene has CDR1 MDHEN and CDR2 SYDVKM. The germline V and J ends were trimmed by 6 bases and 6 bases, with 14 bases remaining between them. Here the CDR3 DNA reads TGTGCCAGCAGGCAGGGAAGGGGAAATGGCTACACCTTC. It specifies CASRQGRGNGYTF.

J is TRBJ2-2 and V is TRBV9; TRBD1 matches at 10 bases. V was clipped by 3 bases and J by 7 bases; unmatched bases: 6. This CDR3 spans 15 amino acids. Germline V lookup: CDR1 SGDLS, CDR2 YYNGEE. The DNA for the CDR3 is TGTGCCAGCAGCGCGGGACAGGGGATAGGCGGGGAGCTGTTTTTT. It encodes CASSAGQGIGGELFF.

The chain joins TRBV5-5 to TRBJ1-1; no definite D call. The CDR3 runs 11 residues. Germline assignment: CDR1 SGHKS and CDR2 YYEKEE (reference sequence). V was cut by 4 bases and J by 6 bases, with 7 bases left in between. CDR3 region: CASSARAEAFF. The DNA for the CDR3 is TGTGCCAGCAGCGCGAGGGCTGAAGCTTTCTTT.

The chain combines TRBV11-2 with TRBJ2-2; D gene unclear. CDR3 length: 15 residues. V was clipped by 3 bases and J by 1 base, with 9 bases between them. Germline loops: CDR1 SGHAT, CDR2 FQNNGV. In DNA, the CDR3 is TGTGCCAGCAGCTTGGCAAGTCGGAACACCGGGGAGCTGTTTTTT. Amino acids: CASSLASRNTGELFF.

CDR3 residues: CASSWTGTSGGETQYF. The CDR3 DNA follows: TGTGCCAGCAGCTGGACAGGGACTAGCGGGGGAGAGACCCAGTACTTC. This chain uses TRBV7-3 with TRBJ2-5; TRBD2 matches at 14 bases. CDR1 and CDR2 from the germline V gene are SGHTA and FQGTGA. The CDR3 totals 16 residues. The ends lost 4 bases at V and 4 bases at J; junction bases unmatched: 5.

This chain links TRBV9 with TRBJ2-1, with 10 nucleotides matching TRBD2. This CDR3 is built from 17 residues. Looked up from germline, CDR1 is SGDLS and CDR2 is YYNGEE. V lost 1 base, J lost 1 base, and 5 bases stayed unmatched. The CDR3 reads CASSVLAGVGSYNEQFF. For the CDR3, the DNA is TGTGCCAGCAGCGTACTAGCGGGGGTTGGGTCCTACAATGAGCAGTTCTTC.